The entry that follows covers one T cell receptor beta chain sequence. TCRdb keeps only in-frame clones here, not all; method: immunoSEQ multiplex PCR. The sample consists of roughly 240,000 clones, about nine tenths of them appearing once. These data originate in a study of blood T cell repertoires in COVID-19. The sequencing input was PBMCs or T cells enriched from blood (not recorded which). The TCR comes from a man in his fifties or sixties who had been exposed to COVID-19.

The CDR3, as DNA: TGTGCCAGCTCAGATAGGGTAGCGGTGTCTGAAGCTTTCTTT. It translates to CASSDRVAVSEAFF. V usage is TRBV18 and J usage is TRBJ1-1; D gene ambiguous. V shed 5 bases and J shed 6 bases, with 16 bases lying between them. The V gene's germline CDR1 is KGHSH and CDR2 LQKENI. The CDR3 consists of 14 residues.